One sample yielded the 12 T cell receptor beta chains listed below, sequenced in a study. Each CDR3 protein is one row after TCRdb ran MiXCR on the 5' RACE reads. The repertoire includes tens of thousands of distinct CDR3 sequences, around 22% of them detected once, and around 4.1% sits in the top ten. Specimen: memory CD4+ T cells sorted from blood. Subset denoted: memory CD4+ T cells, CD4+CD45RO+CD25-. These receptors all stem from a female donor with breast cancer.

This clonotype was seen many times. V gene TRBV4-1 combines with J gene TRBJ1-5; D ambiguous. CDR3 size: 13 residues. From germline, CDR1 is MGHRA and CDR2 YSYEKL. The V end lost 0 bases, the J end lost 4 bases, and 4 bases lay between the germline ends. The CDR3 region has the DNA TGCGCCAGCAGCCAAGAAAGAAATCAGCCCCAGCATTTT. Protein sequence: CASSQERNQPQHF.

This clonotype was seen repeatedly, ten times or more. V usage is TRBV3-1 and J usage is TRBJ1-5; TRBD1 agrees at 7 bases. V lost 1 base and J lost 5; bases outside the gene matches: 8. Germline V gene lookup returns CDR1 LGHDT and CDR2 YNNKEL (reference sequence). The CDR3 is 16 amino acids. CDR3 DNA: TGTGCCAGCAGCCAAGTGACAGGGTATGGTTATCAGCCCCAGCATTTT. The encoded protein is CASSQVTGYGYQPQHF.

This clonotype was recorded a few times. This clone may be a read error of a much larger clone one base away. The chain carries TRBV27 and TRBJ1-1, with D possibly matching TRBD1 (5 bases). The V end lost 6 bases, the J end lost 3 bases, and 14 bases lay between the germline ends. The CDR3 length is 14 residues. Germline CDR1 and CDR2: MNHEY and SMNVEV (reference sequence). This CDR3 is CASRSHGGDTEAFF. The CDR3 nucleotides are TGTGCCAGCAGATCTCACGGGGGGGACACTGAAGCTTTCTTT.

This clonotype was counted a few times. This chain joins TRBV13 and TRBJ2-3; D is possibly TRBD1 (6 bases). This CDR3 has 17 amino acids. The ends were cut back, 3 bases at V and 6 bases at J, with 22 bases in the middle. Germline V lookup: CDR1 PRHDT, CDR2 FYEKMQ (reference sequence). As DNA, the CDR3 is TGTGCCAGCAGCTTCCCCCGGGGTACGGACAGCCTCGATACGCAGTATTTT. Amino acids: CASSFPRGTDSLDTQYF.

This clonotype was seen a handful of times. A much larger clonotype is one base distant, so this may be a read error. The genes are TRBV20-1 and TRBJ2-1, with TRBD2 as a possible D gene (5 bases). Germline-derived CDR1 and CDR2 are DFQATT and SNEGSKA (reference sequence). The CDR3 totals 12 residues. Trimming stripped 5 bases from V and 9 bases from J, with 14 bases between. CDR3 in DNA: TGCAGTGCTGGGTTCGGGATTGGTGAGCAGTTCTTC. The encoded protein is CSAGFGIGEQFF.

A word on this clonotype: A much bigger clone sits one base away, suggesting this may be a read error. The CDR3 region is CSARDFSDSRANAGELFF. The CDR3 region has the DNA TGCAGTGCTAGAGATTTCTCAGACAGTCGGGCGAACGCCGGGGAGCTGTTTTTT. The chain joins TRBV20-1 to TRBJ2-2; perhaps TRBD1 as D (5 bases). Germline V gives CDR1 DFQATT, CDR2 SNEGSKA (reference sequence). This CDR3 has 18 amino acids.

Only a few counts were recorded for this clonotype. The chain recombines TRBV20-1 with TRBJ1-4; D uncertain. The CDR3 sequence is 17 residues long. The germline CDR1 and CDR2 sequences are DFQATT and SNEGSKA (reference sequence). Trimming pared 1 base from V and 0 bases from J, leaving 15 bases between. The CDR3 protein is CSARALNLTTTNEKLFF. The DNA of the CDR3 is TGCAGTGCTAGAGCCCTGAATCTAACAACAACTAATGAAAAACTGTTTTTT.

This sequence joins TRBV9 and TRBJ2-7; D is possibly TRBD1 or TRBD2 (6 bases each). Germline CDR1 and CDR2: SGDLS and YYNGEE. The CDR3 covers 18 residues. V was clipped by 4 bases and J by 0 bases, with 23 bases between them. The CDR3 sequence: CASSPSQRGTWGSYEQYF. In DNA form, the CDR3 reads TGTGCCAGCAGCCCCTCCCAGAGGGGGACTTGGGGCTCCTACGAGCAGTACTTC.

This clonotype was counted a few times. V and J are TRBV7-9 and TRBJ2-2; D possibly uses TRBD1 or TRBD2 (5 bases each). Germline values: CDR1 SEHNR, CDR2 FQNEAQ (reference sequence). CDR3 length equals 16 residues. V was cut by 3 bases and J by 1 base, with 12 bases left in between. CDR3 region: CASSFPGTQNTGELFF. The CDR3, as DNA: TGTGCCAGCAGCTTTCCCGGGACGCAGAACACCGGGGAGCTGTTTTTT.

V and J are TRBV20-1 and TRBJ2-7, with 7 nucleotides matching TRBD1. The CDR3 covers 15 residues. V dropped 0 bases and J dropped 4; count of bases not matched to a gene: 9. From germline, CDR1 is DFQATT and CDR2 SNEGSKA (reference sequence). The CDR3 DNA is TGCAGTGCTAGAGAGGGTCCCGGGACAGAGTACGAGCAGTACTTC. Encoded protein: CSAREGPGTEYEQYF.

The chain couples TRBV5-1 to TRBJ2-7; 8 nucleotides match TRBD2. V trimming: 2 bases; J trimming: 2 bases; junction bases outside the gene matches: 3. The CDR3 extends over 14 amino acids. The germline V gene has CDR1 SGHRS and CDR2 YFSETQ. The CDR3 DNA is TGCGCCAGCAGCTTTCGGGAGGGCCCCTACGAGCAGTACTTC. This translates into CASSFREGPYEQYF. Together with reference TRBV5-1 and TRBJ2-7, the CDR3 gives the full variable domain: KAGVTQTPRYLIKTRGQQVTLSCSPISGHRSVSWYQQTPGQGLQFLFEYFSETQRNKGNFPGRFSGRQFSNSRSEMNVSTLELGDSALYLCASSFREGPYEQYFGPGTRLTVT.

This clonotype appeared many times. The chain couples TRBV7-7 to TRBJ2-2, with D perhaps matching TRBD1 (6 bases). CDR1 and CDR2 (germline): SSHAT, FNYEAQ (reference sequence). V shed 4 bases and J shed 7 bases, with 7 bases lying between them. The CDR3 is 12 residues long. Here the CDR3 reads CASSSGVGELFF. CDR3 bases: TGTGCCAGCAGCTCAGGGGTCGGGGAGCTGTTTTTT.